The sequence of this T cell receptor beta chain was determined in a study of T cells in Graves' hyperthyroidism and ophthalmopathy. CDR1 is SGHAT and CDR2 is FQDESV in the germline V gene (reference sequence). This CDR3 spans 15 amino acids. V was pared by 1 base and J by 2 bases, with 10 bases between. Amplification of TCR beta CDR3 regions was performed using RNA transcripts as template. With the HTBI primer set, the TCR CDR3 went through a first round of RT-PCR. TCRdb recomputed calls from the multiplex PCR reads with MiXCR, one row per CDR3 protein. The sample consists of about 410,000 distinct CDR3 sequences, roughly 14% of them appearing once. Enrolled ophthalmopathy patients presented with a Clinical Activity Score of at least 3, a NOSPECS grade of at least 4, and disease duration under 3 months. Pregnant or lactating patients were excluded, as were those with uncontrolled infection or other autoimmune disease.

This clonotype was recorded many times. The specimen sequenced was blood. The chain couples TRBV11-1 to TRBJ2-3; no clear D gene. This receptor was obtained from a man younger than 30 with Graves' ophthalmopathy. DNA for the CDR3: TGTGCCAGCAGCTTAGTTGGTGGTTACACAGATACGCAGTATTTT. Protein product: CASSLVGGYTDTQYF.